The rows below give T cell receptor beta chains drawn from one sample of a study of blood T cell repertoires in COVID-19. The table came from immunoSEQ multiplex PCR; TCRdb's copy has only in-frame clones and leaves some out. In the table there are around 250,000 clones, around 80% of which are singletons. The sample taken for sequencing was peripheral blood. The origin of the receptors is a woman between 18 and 30 years old with acute or convalescent COVID-19. Both conserved end residues are part of each CDR3. The D gene is left open where the match is weak. Clone size is stated in some rows and not others, as once, few, many or a class when expanded.

clone size: -
J gene: TRBJ1-2
D gene: -
V gene: TRBV16
CDR3 length: 15
CDR3 DNA: TGTGCCAGCAGCCAAACCGCGGAGGGCCCCTATGGCTACACCTTC
CDR3 protein: CASSQTAEGPYGYTF

clone size: once
J gene: TRBJ2-7
D gene: TRBD1
V gene: TRBV7-9
CDR3 length: 13
CDR3 DNA: TGTGCCACCGGACAGGGGGAAATATACGAGCAGTACTTC
CDR3 protein: CATGQGEIYEQYF

clone size: -
J gene: TRBJ2-2
D gene: TRBD2
V gene: TRBV9
CDR3 length: 15
CDR3 DNA: TGTGCCAGCAGCGTAGAAACTAGCGGGACCGGGGAGCTGTTTTTT
CDR3 protein: CASSVETSGTGELFF

clone size: -
J gene: TRBJ2-1
D gene: -
V gene: TRBV5-4
CDR3 length: 14
CDR3 DNA: TGTGCCAGCAGCTTGTCCTCCTCCTACAATGAGCAGTTCTTC
CDR3 protein: CASSLSSSYNEQFF

clone size: -
J gene: TRBJ2-2
D gene: TRBD2
V gene: TRBV5-1
CDR3 length: 16
CDR3 DNA: TGCGCCAGCAGCTTAGGGACTAGCGTTTACACCGGGGAGCTGTTTTTT
CDR3 protein: CASSLGTSVYTGELFF

clone size: -
J gene: TRBJ1-2
D gene: TRBD1
V gene: TRBV18
CDR3 length: 15
CDR3 DNA: TGTGCCAGCTCACCGGGACAGGGGCCTCCCTATGGCTACACCTTC
CDR3 protein: CASSPGQGPPYGYTF

clone size: -
J gene: TRBJ2-2
D gene: -
V gene: TRBV7-9
CDR3 length: 17
CDR3 DNA: TGTGCCAGCAGCTTAGCCCCCCCAGGACAGAGAACCGGGGAGCTGTTTTTT
CDR3 protein: CASSLAPPGQRTGELFF

clone size: -
J gene: TRBJ1-1
D gene: TRBD1
V gene: TRBV6-5
CDR3 length: 15
CDR3 DNA: TGTGCCAGCAGCTACACGACAGGGTTGGACACTGAAGCTTTCTTT
CDR3 protein: CASSYTTGLDTEAFF

clone size: -
J gene: TRBJ1-4
D gene: -
V gene: TRBV7-9
CDR3 length: 14
CDR3 DNA: TGTGCCAGCAGCTCCCCCATTACTAATGAAAAACTGTTTTTT
CDR3 protein: CASSSPITNEKLFF

clone size: -
J gene: TRBJ2-2
D gene: TRBD2
V gene: TRBV24-1
CDR3 length: 15
CDR3 DNA: TGTGCCACCAGTGACGGGACTAGCGGGACCGGGGAGCTGTTTTTT
CDR3 protein: CATSDGTSGTGELFF

clone size: -
J gene: TRBJ1-2
D gene: -
V gene: TRBV10-3
CDR3 length: 13
CDR3 DNA: TGTGCCATCACTTACGGAGCTAACTATGGCTACACCTTC
CDR3 protein: CAITYGANYGYTF

clone size: -
J gene: TRBJ2-5
D gene: -
V gene: TRBV2
CDR3 length: 14
CDR3 DNA: TGTGCCAGCAGTGAGGGCGAAATCCAAGAGACCCAGTACTTC
CDR3 protein: CASSEGEIQETQYF

clone size: -
J gene: TRBJ2-1
D gene: -
V gene: TRBV5-1
CDR3 length: 17
CDR3 DNA: TGCGCCAGCAGCTTGGCTGGGCTAGCGAGCTCCTACAATGAGCAGTTCTTC
CDR3 protein: CASSLAGLASSYNEQFF

clone size: -
J gene: TRBJ1-2
D gene: -
V gene: TRBV15
CDR3 length: 14
CDR3 DNA: TGTGCCACCAGCAGGGGGGCAAGCGACTATGGCTACACCTTC
CDR3 protein: CATSRGASDYGYTF

clone size: -
J gene: TRBJ2-1
D gene: TRBD2
V gene: TRBV6-1
CDR3 length: 21
CDR3 DNA: TGTGCCAGCAGTGAAGCGCCACCCCTAGCGGGAGGGCCTAGCTCCTACAATGAGCAGTTCTTC
CDR3 protein: CASSEAPPLAGGPSSYNEQFF

clone size: -
J gene: TRBJ1-4
D gene: -
V gene: TRBV13
CDR3 length: 14
CDR3 DNA: TGTGCCAGCAGCTTAGACAGGGTTGGTGAAAAACTGTTTTTT
CDR3 protein: CASSLDRVGEKLFF

clone size: -
J gene: TRBJ2-5
D gene: TRBD2
V gene: TRBV5-1
CDR3 length: 15
CDR3 DNA: TGCGCCAGCAGCGGGGGACTAGCGGGAGGTGAGACCCAGTACTTC
CDR3 protein: CASSGGLAGGETQYF

clone size: -
J gene: TRBJ2-5
D gene: -
V gene: TRBV4-1
CDR3 length: 17
CDR3 DNA: TGCGCCAGCAGTGAAGCCCCGGACAGCTCGTACCAAGAGACCCAGTACTTC
CDR3 protein: CASSEAPDSSYQETQYF

clone size: -
J gene: TRBJ2-7
D gene: -
V gene: TRBV7-9
CDR3 length: 12
CDR3 DNA: TGTGCCAGCAGCTTCTCCGCCTACGAGCAGTACTTC
CDR3 protein: CASSFSAYEQYF

clone size: -
J gene: TRBJ1-1
D gene: -
V gene: TRBV12-3/TRBV12-4
CDR3 length: 12
CDR3 DNA: TGTGCCAGCAGTCCAGGGACATTTGAAGCTTTCTTT
CDR3 protein: CASSPGTFEAFF

clone size: -
J gene: TRBJ2-5
D gene: -
V gene: TRBV2
CDR3 length: 14
CDR3 DNA: TGTGCCAGCAGTGAATGGTCCCAGGGGGAGACCCAGTACTTC
CDR3 protein: CASSEWSQGETQYF

clone size: once
J gene: TRBJ1-2
D gene: -
V gene: TRBV13
CDR3 length: 16
CDR3 DNA: TGTGCCAGCAGCTTAGACCTCACGGAGATGGACTATGGCTACACCTTC
CDR3 protein: CASSLDLTEMDYGYTF

clone size: -
J gene: TRBJ2-3
D gene: TRBD2
V gene: TRBV3-1/TRBV3-2
CDR3 length: 21
CDR3 DNA: TGTGCCAGCAGCCAACGGACTAGCGGGAGGGCCTCTCGAGCGGTCACAGATACGCAGTATTTT
CDR3 protein: CASSQRTSGRASRAVTDTQYF

clone size: -
J gene: TRBJ1-5
D gene: TRBD1
V gene: TRBV3-1/TRBV3-2
CDR3 length: 20
CDR3 DNA: TGTGCCAGCAGCCAAGAACTCAATCTGGACAGGGTCTATAGCAATCAGCCCCAGCATTTT
CDR3 protein: CASSQELNLDRVYSNQPQHF

clone size: -
J gene: TRBJ2-2
D gene: TRBD1
V gene: TRBV6-5
CDR3 length: 15
CDR3 DNA: TGTGCCAGCAGGCCGGGACAGGGGAACACCGGGGAGCTGTTTTTT
CDR3 protein: CASRPGQGNTGELFF

clone size: -
J gene: TRBJ2-2
D gene: TRBD1
V gene: TRBV28
CDR3 length: 16
CDR3 DNA: TGTGCCAGCAGTTTCCTACAGGGGGCTGGGACCGGGGAGCTGTTTTTT
CDR3 protein: CASSFLQGAGTGELFF

clone size: -
J gene: TRBJ1-5
D gene: -
V gene: TRBV18
CDR3 length: 14
CDR3 DNA: TGTGCCAGCTCTTCGGACAGAAATAATCAGCCCCAGCATTTT
CDR3 protein: CASSSDRNNQPQHF

clone size: -
J gene: TRBJ2-7
D gene: TRBD1
V gene: TRBV6-6
CDR3 length: 13
CDR3 DNA: TGTGCCAGCAGCACAGACAGGGGGCTCGAGCAGTACTTC
CDR3 protein: CASSTDRGLEQYF

clone size: -
J gene: TRBJ2-7
D gene: TRBD1
V gene: TRBV27
CDR3 length: 14
CDR3 DNA: TGTGCCAGCAGCCCCGGGACAGGGGTATACGAGCAGTACTTC
CDR3 protein: CASSPGTGVYEQYF

clone size: -
J gene: TRBJ2-7
D gene: TRBD1
V gene: TRBV15
CDR3 length: 16
CDR3 DNA: TGTGCCACCAGCAGAAAAGCCGGGACAGGGCTCTACGAGCAGTACTTC
CDR3 protein: CATSRKAGTGLYEQYF

clone size: -
J gene: TRBJ1-5
D gene: TRBD1
V gene: TRBV5-6
CDR3 length: 17
CDR3 DNA: TGTGCCAGCAGCTTGACGGCTTTGGGACAGTCAAATCAGCCCCAGCATTTT
CDR3 protein: CASSLTALGQSNQPQHF

clone size: -
J gene: TRBJ1-1
D gene: -
V gene: TRBV20-1
CDR3 length: 10
CDR3 DNA: TGCAGTGCTAGACGAGATGAAGCTTTCTTT
CDR3 protein: CSARRDEAFF

clone size: -
J gene: TRBJ2-7
D gene: -
V gene: TRBV4-3
CDR3 length: 16
CDR3 DNA: TGCGCCAGCAGCCAAGATTGGACAGCCACCAACTACGAGCAGTACTTC
CDR3 protein: CASSQDWTATNYEQYF

clone size: -
J gene: TRBJ2-7
D gene: TRBD2
V gene: TRBV7-8
CDR3 length: 15
CDR3 DNA: TGTGCCAGCAGCTTAGTTGAGCGGGAGTACTACGAGCAGTACTTC
CDR3 protein: CASSLVEREYYEQYF

clone size: -
J gene: TRBJ1-2
D gene: -
V gene: TRBV29-1
CDR3 length: 16
CDR3 DNA: TGCAGCGTTGGGATGATTGGTCGCAGGCTGAACTATGGCTACACCTTC
CDR3 protein: CSVGMIGRRLNYGYTF

clone size: -
J gene: TRBJ1-1
D gene: -
V gene: TRBV10-2
CDR3 length: 16
CDR3 DNA: TGCGCCAGCAGTGAGTCGCACAACAGGGTGAACACTGAAGCTTTCTTT
CDR3 protein: CASSESHNRVNTEAFF

clone size: -
J gene: TRBJ2-2
D gene: -
V gene: TRBV12-5
CDR3 length: 17
CDR3 DNA: TGTGCTAGTGGTTTGAATGTGTCAGGGCGGATCACCGGGGAGCTGTTTTTT
CDR3 protein: CASGLNVSGRITGELFF

clone size: -
J gene: TRBJ1-5
D gene: TRBD1
V gene: TRBV2
CDR3 length: 14
CDR3 DNA: TGTGCCAGCACCCGACAGGGAAGCAATCAGCCCCAGCATTTT
CDR3 protein: CASTRQGSNQPQHF

clone size: -
J gene: TRBJ2-3
D gene: TRBD1
V gene: TRBV27
CDR3 length: 14
CDR3 DNA: TGTGCCAGCAGTCCTGGACAGGGTAGGGATACGCAGTATTTT
CDR3 protein: CASSPGQGRDTQYF

clone size: -
J gene: TRBJ2-3
D gene: TRBD2
V gene: TRBV19
CDR3 length: 18
CDR3 DNA: TGTGCCAGTAGTACACTAGCGGGAGGGCCCTCTAGCACAGATACGCAGTATTTT
CDR3 protein: CASSTLAGGPSSTDTQYF

clone size: -
J gene: TRBJ1-2
D gene: TRBD1
V gene: TRBV5-1
CDR3 length: 13
CDR3 DNA: TGCGCCAGTTCGACAGGGACTAACTATGGCTACACCTTC
CDR3 protein: CASSTGTNYGYTF

clone size: -
J gene: TRBJ2-7
D gene: TRBD1
V gene: TRBV12-5
CDR3 length: 17
CDR3 DNA: TGTGCTAGTGGTTTGGCTCTGTCGACAGGGAAACCCTACGAGCAGTACTTC
CDR3 protein: CASGLALSTGKPYEQYF

clone size: -
J gene: TRBJ2-7
D gene: -
V gene: TRBV10-3
CDR3 length: 14
CDR3 DNA: TGTGCCATCAGTGAGCAACAGGGAACCTACGAGCAGTACTTC
CDR3 protein: CAISEQQGTYEQYF

clone size: -
J gene: TRBJ2-5
D gene: TRBD1
V gene: TRBV3-1/TRBV3-2
CDR3 length: 15
CDR3 DNA: TGTGCCAGCAGCCGTTCCTCAACAGGGGGTAGGGCCCAGTACTTC
CDR3 protein: CASSRSSTGGRAQYF

clone size: -
J gene: TRBJ2-1
D gene: TRBD2
V gene: TRBV7-2
CDR3 length: 16
CDR3 DNA: TGTGCCAGCAGCCGTTCTACTAGCGGGATATGGAATGAGCAGTTCTTC
CDR3 protein: CASSRSTSGIWNEQFF

clone size: -
J gene: TRBJ1-6
D gene: TRBD1
V gene: TRBV14
CDR3 length: 16
CDR3 DNA: TGTGCCAGCAGCATCCTTTACAGGGGATCGAATTCACCCCTCCACTTT
CDR3 protein: CASSILYRGSNSPLHF

clone size: -
J gene: TRBJ1-5
D gene: -
V gene: TRBV10-3
CDR3 length: 15
CDR3 DNA: TGTGCCATCAGTGAGTCAGGCCCCTCAGGACAGCCCCAGCATTTT
CDR3 protein: CAISESGPSGQPQHF

clone size: -
J gene: TRBJ2-5
D gene: -
V gene: TRBV30
CDR3 length: 16
CDR3 DNA: TGTGCCTGGGATCCTCTAGGGCAGGGATTGGGAGGGACCCAGTACTTC
CDR3 protein: CAWDPLGQGLGGTQYF

clone size: once
J gene: TRBJ1-1
D gene: TRBD1
V gene: TRBV7-8
CDR3 length: 14
CDR3 DNA: TGTGCCAGCAGCGTACAGGGGATGAACACTGAAGCTTTCTTT
CDR3 protein: CASSVQGMNTEAFF

clone size: -
J gene: TRBJ2-7
D gene: TRBD1
V gene: TRBV15
CDR3 length: 13
CDR3 DNA: TGTGCCACCAGTTGGGACAGGGGGCGCGAGCAGTACTTC
CDR3 protein: CATSWDRGREQYF

clone size: once
J gene: TRBJ2-2
D gene: -
V gene: TRBV18
CDR3 length: 16
CDR3 DNA: TGTGCCAGCTCTCCTACGGTAGGGGCAAACACCGGGGAGCTGTTTTTT
CDR3 protein: CASSPTVGANTGELFF

clone size: -
J gene: TRBJ2-4
D gene: TRBD1
V gene: TRBV19
CDR3 length: 19
CDR3 DNA: TGTGCCAGTAGCTTCCGGAACATACTGGGACAGGCGACCAAAAACATTCAGTACTTC
CDR3 protein: CASSFRNILGQATKNIQYF

clone size: -
J gene: TRBJ2-3
D gene: -
V gene: TRBV4-1
CDR3 length: 17
CDR3 DNA: TGCGCCAGCAGCCAAGAGGCCCCGTCGATCTGGAGGGTCACGCAGTATTTT
CDR3 protein: CASSQEAPSIWRVTQYF

clone size: -
J gene: TRBJ1-2
D gene: -
V gene: TRBV6-2/TRBV6-3
CDR3 length: 15
CDR3 DNA: TGTGCCAGCAGTTACTCACCAGGGTCTAACTATGGCTACACCTTC
CDR3 protein: CASSYSPGSNYGYTF

clone size: -
J gene: TRBJ1-1
D gene: -
V gene: TRBV6-5
CDR3 length: 15
CDR3 DNA: TGTGCCAGCAGTTACTCGAGGTCCGGGTCCACTGAAGCTTTCTTT
CDR3 protein: CASSYSRSGSTEAFF

clone size: -
J gene: TRBJ1-5
D gene: TRBD1
V gene: TRBV2
CDR3 length: 14
CDR3 DNA: TGTGCCAGCAGAGCGACAGGGAGCCACCAGCCCCAGCATTTT
CDR3 protein: CASRATGSHQPQHF

clone size: -
J gene: TRBJ1-1
D gene: -
V gene: TRBV19
CDR3 length: 13
CDR3 DNA: TGTGCCAGTAGTATTGGAGCGGGCACTGAAGCTTTCTTT
CDR3 protein: CASSIGAGTEAFF

clone size: -
J gene: TRBJ2-5
D gene: TRBD2
V gene: TRBV18
CDR3 length: 19
CDR3 DNA: TGTGCCAGCTCACCACAACGACTAGCGGGAGTAGAGTCCGAAGAGACCCAGTACTTC
CDR3 protein: CASSPQRLAGVESEETQYF

clone size: -
J gene: TRBJ1-5
D gene: -
V gene: TRBV7-2
CDR3 length: 15
CDR3 DNA: TGTGCCAGCAGCCTGGACAGAAATAGCAATCAGCCCCAGCATTTT
CDR3 protein: CASSLDRNSNQPQHF